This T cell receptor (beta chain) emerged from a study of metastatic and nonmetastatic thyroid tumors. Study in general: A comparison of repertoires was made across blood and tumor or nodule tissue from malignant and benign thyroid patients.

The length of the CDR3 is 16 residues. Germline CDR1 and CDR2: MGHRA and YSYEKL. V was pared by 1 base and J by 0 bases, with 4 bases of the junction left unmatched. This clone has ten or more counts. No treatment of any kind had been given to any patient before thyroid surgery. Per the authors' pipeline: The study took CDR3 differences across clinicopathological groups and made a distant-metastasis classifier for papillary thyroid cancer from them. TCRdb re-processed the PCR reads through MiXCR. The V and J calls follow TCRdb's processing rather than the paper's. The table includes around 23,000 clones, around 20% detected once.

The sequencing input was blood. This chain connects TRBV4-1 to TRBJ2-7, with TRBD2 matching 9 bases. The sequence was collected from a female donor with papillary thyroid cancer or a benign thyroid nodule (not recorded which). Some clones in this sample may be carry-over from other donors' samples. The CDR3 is CASSQGVSGGSYEQYF. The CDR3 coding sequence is TGCGCCAGCAGCCAAGGGGTTAGCGGGGGCTCCTACGAGCAGTACTTC.